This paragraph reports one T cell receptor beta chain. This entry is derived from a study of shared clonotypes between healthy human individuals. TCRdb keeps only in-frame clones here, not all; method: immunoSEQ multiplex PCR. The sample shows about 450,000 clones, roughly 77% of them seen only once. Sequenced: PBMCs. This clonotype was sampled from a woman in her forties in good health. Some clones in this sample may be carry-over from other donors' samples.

CDR3 in amino acids: CASSYSNEQYF. Here the CDR3 DNA reads TGTGCCAGCAGTTACTCAAACGAGCAGTACTTC. This chain uses TRBV6-5 with TRBJ2-7, with D hard to call. The V end was cut by 0 bases, the J end by 5 bases, with 2 bases between. This CDR3 spans 11 amino acids. The germline V gene has CDR1 MNHEY and CDR2 SVGAGI.